These 7 T cell receptor beta chains were sequenced from one sample in a study of identifying expanded T cells in peripheral blood. Assay: immunoSEQ multiplex PCR; the TCRdb copy retains only in-frame clones and omits some. The data hold approximately 110,000 clones, with approximately 90% observed a single time. The sequenced material came from blood. Every receptor here comes from a person between 18 and 70 years old in good health.

In DNA form, the CDR3 reads TGTGCCAGCTCACCACTTCCCCGACTGGAAAGATACACCTTC. It codes for CASSPLPRLERYTF. The V and J genes are TRBV18 and TRBJ1-2, with no clear D. V was pared by 1 base and J by 11 bases, with 17 bases between. The CDR3 has 14 amino acids. The germline gives CDR1 KGHSH, CDR2 LQKENI.

The chain uses TRBV4-2 and TRBJ2-3, with a possible D match to TRBD2 (6 bases). The CDR3 has 17 residues. Germline V gives CDR1 LGHNA, CDR2 YNFKEQ. Trimming removed 0 bases from V and 0 bases from J, with 13 bases in between. The CDR3 bases are TGTGCCAGCAGCCAAGAACCCAGCGGGCGTAGCACAGATACGCAGTATTTT. Amino acid sequence: CASSQEPSGRSTDTQYF.

This chain uses TRBV28 with TRBJ1-5, with a tentative D call TRBD1 (5 bases). Germline lookup yields CDR1 MDHEN and CDR2 SYDVKM. This CDR3 is built from 13 residues. V lost 6 bases to trimming and J lost 5 bases, with 11 bases between them. The CDR3 DNA is TGTGCCAGCAGCTGGGGGGATTATCAGCCCCAGCATTTT. As protein: CASSWGDYQPQHF.

The V gene is TRBV6-1, the J gene TRBJ1-5; D is ambiguous. The CDR3 consists of 16 residues. With 4 bases removed from V and 1 base from J, the gap between germline ends came to 14 bases. Germline CDR1 MNHNS, CDR2 SASEGT. CDR3 sequence: CASSVGQTGSNQPQHF. CDR3 nucleotide sequence: TGTGCCAGCAGTGTGGGCCAAACCGGGAGCAATCAGCCCCAGCATTTT.

The rearrangement joins TRBV7-9 to TRBJ2-7, with 8 bases identical to TRBD2. The CDR3 sequence is 17 residues long. V was clipped by 5 bases and J by 1 base; unmatched bases: 13. Germline values: CDR1 SEHNR, CDR2 FQNEAQ (reference sequence). CDR3 bases: TGTGCCAGCAGCCAGGGGAATAGCGGGGCTAGGTCCTACGAGCAGTACTTC. As protein: CASSQGNSGARSYEQYF.

This clone is a singleton in its sample. This chain connects TRBV7-2 to TRBJ2-2; unclear D gene. The CDR3 runs to 14 residues. Trimming cost V 3 bases and J 4 bases, with 9 bases left between them. CDR1 is SGHTA and CDR2 is FQGNSA in the germline V gene. The CDR3 sequence: CASSFYVITGELFF. The CDR3 DNA sequence: TGTGCCAGCAGCTTTTATGTGATCACCGGGGAGCTGTTTTTT.

Details on this clone: Distinct nucleotide sequences in the sample also encode this CDR3. V gene TRBV11-2 combines with J gene TRBJ2-2; D is ambiguous. The V gene lost 5 bases and the J gene lost 6 bases, with 10 bases spanning the gap. Per germline, CDR1 SGHAT and CDR2 FQNNGV. CDR3 length: 13 amino acids. The CDR3 here is CASSPRGAGELFF. CDR3 DNA: TGTGCCAGCAGCCCAAGAGGTGCCGGGGAGCTGTTTTTT.